The 10 T cell receptor beta chains below were found in one sample sequenced in a study of cytomegalovirus exposure and HLA in healthy donors. The PCR was carried out with 60 Vbeta primers and 13 Jbeta primers. The data were produced by immunoSEQ multiplex PCR, yet TCRdb's version contains in-frame clones alone and is incomplete. The profile covers 150,000 or so clones, with 80% to 90% appearing a single time and approximately 8.5% taken by the ten largest. The sequenced sample consisted of PBMCs. The receptor set was obtained from a man aged 18 to 30 in good health and CMV-seropositive.

The V call is TRBV2, the J call TRBJ1-4, with a weak D call TRBD1 (6 bases). CDR1 and CDR2 from the germline V gene are SNHLY and FYNNEI. The CDR3 spans 17 residues. V was cut by 8 bases and J by 0 bases, with 19 bases left in between. The CDR3, as DNA: TGTGCCAGCTTACGGACAGTCTTCGTGACAACTAATGAAAAACTGTTTTTT. Its translation is CASLRTVFVTTNEKLFF.

This clone occurred once. The chain is built from TRBV6-5 and TRBJ1-2; TRBD1 agrees at 7 bases. CDR3 size: 15 residues. Germline V gives CDR1 MNHEY, CDR2 SVGAGI. V shed 5 bases, J shed 1 base, and the junction held 7 bases outside the gene matches. DNA for the CDR3: TGTGCCAGCAGTAATTGGACAGGCGTTAACTATGGCTACACCTTC. Its protein is CASSNWTGVNYGYTF.

The chain joins TRBV13 to TRBJ2-7, with D perhaps TRBD1 (5 bases). The CDR3 has 17 residues. CDR1 and CDR2 (germline): PRHDT, FYEKMQ (reference sequence). V was clipped by 0 bases and J by 1 base, with 16 bases between them. CDR3 region: CASSLGLGAEASYEQYF. CDR3 sequence (DNA): TGTGCCAGCAGCTTAGGCCTAGGGGCGGAAGCGTCCTACGAGCAGTACTTC.

The CDR3 loop is CASSSRRQFPYEQYF. Here the CDR3 DNA reads TGTGCCAGTAGTTCCCGGAGACAGTTTCCCTACGAGCAGTACTTC. V is TRBV19 and J is TRBJ2-7, with a possible D match to TRBD1 (5 bases). Germline V CDR1 and CDR2: LNHDA, SQIVND (reference sequence). Between the trimmed V and J ends, which lost 5 bases and 2 bases, there was a span of 16 bases. This CDR3 region has 15 residues.

J is TRBJ2-5 and V is TRBV19; the D gene is possibly TRBD1 (7 bases). V lost 1 base and J 4 bases, leaving 13 bases between the germline ends. There are 15 residues in the CDR3. The germline gives CDR1 LNHDA, CDR2 SQIVND (reference sequence). The CDR3 DNA reads TGTGCCAGTAGTATAGCGACAGGGAGGATAGAGACCCAGTACTTC. Translated, it gives CASSIATGRIETQYF. The full variable domain, rest sourced from reference TRBV19 and TRBJ2-5, is DGGITQSPKYLFRKEGQNVTLSCEQNLNHDAMYWYRQDPGQGLRLIYYSQIVNDFQKGDIAEGYSVSREKKESFPLTVTSAQKNPTAFYLCASSIATGRIETQYFGPGTRLLVL.

This clone was picked up a small number of times. The chain recombines TRBV6-6 with TRBJ1-6, with D hard to call. Trimming stripped 7 bases from V and 0 bases from J, with 10 bases between. This CDR3 has 15 amino acids. Germline assignment: CDR1 MNHNY and CDR2 SVGAGI (reference sequence). The CDR3 region has the DNA TGTGCCAGCAATTCGGGGAGCTCCTATAATTCACCCCTCCACTTT. Translation gives CASNSGSSYNSPLHF.

J is TRBJ2-5 and V is TRBV21-1; the table's TRBD2 call for D was not verified on the DNA. TRBV21-1 has pseudogene status. This CDR3 spans 16 amino acids. The CDR3 DNA reads TGTGCCAGCAGCACCGGGATGGCAGGAACTAAAGAGACCCAGTACTTC. It yields the protein CASSTGMAGTKETQYF.

This clone appeared a single time. This CDR3 reads CSFTGRYTGELFF. For the CDR3, the DNA is TGCAGCTTCACAGGGAGATACACCGGGGAGCTGTTTTTT. The chain carries TRBV29-1 and TRBJ2-2; D might be TRBD1 (6 bases). Germline CDR1 SQVTM, CDR2 ANQGSEA. V lost 8 bases and J lost 3, with 13 bases in between. The CDR3 is 13 amino acids.

This rearrangement joins TRBV11-2 to TRBJ1-4; D is possibly TRBD1 (6 bases). Trimming cost V 5 bases and J 3 bases, with 13 bases left between them. The CDR3 extends over 15 amino acids. Germline loops: CDR1 SGHAT, CDR2 FQNNGV. CDR3 nucleotides: TGTGCCAGCAGCCCCGCCAGGGGCGCTAATGAAAAACTGTTTTTT. Its protein is CASSPARGANEKLFF.

This sequence joins TRBV4-3 and TRBJ1-2; possible D gene TRBD1, 5 bases. V shed 0 bases and J shed 3 bases, with 11 bases lying between them. The CDR3 runs 15 residues. The germline CDR1 and CDR2 sequences are LGHNA and YSLEER. This CDR3 reads CASSQDSGRDYGYTF. The CDR3 DNA reads TGCGCCAGCAGCCAAGATTCCGGCAGGGACTATGGCTACACCTTC.